This TCR beta chain was profiled in a study of long-term antiretroviral therapy in people with HIV (dated by TCRdb to 2021 to 2024). Broadly, across the study: The earliest samples were collected about a decade before the 2015 WHO recommendation for immediate ART, when ART was typically delayed until CD4 counts fell. No cross-contamination during QIAcube processing was shown when test extractions of a monoclonal T-cell line were performed alongside 25 to 35 polyclonal samples. Among the 30 or so participants with HIV, eleven to twelve were female. A total of some 210 cryopreserved PBMC samples were contributed to the cohort by 30 adults with confirmed HIV infection, with samples collected serially over a mean of approximately 6 years (range 1-12). A retrospective serial study tested whether ART initiation and durable HIV suppression were associated with changes in peripheral blood TRB repertoire composition and diversity. Summary of the overall study and its limitations: Unsorted PBMC were profiled instead of sorted CD4+ and CD8+ T cells because pre-ART samples had limited cell numbers. Starting ART was linked to a significant rise in TRB diversity, yet even after long-term ART the diversity remained significantly lower than in transplant donor controls. No data were available on ART adherence, viral resistance or therapy changes, limiting inferences about post-ART repertoire changes. At every time point, the repertoire was dominated by expanded TRB clones first identified before ART initiation, although this dominance fluctuated and, in many PLHIV, declined after ART. Limited PBMC availability meant only the TCR beta chain was sequenced, without alpha chain pairing. Compared with controls, HIV repertoires had narrower CDR3 length ranges, and the network structure pointed to an antigen-experienced repertoire that shifted only slightly toward naive after ART. The samples were dated from about 2003 to 2018, and the ART regimens that were used may be less effective than current ART regimens.

The immunoSEQ hsTCRB v3.0 assay was used at survey level resolution for TRB variable region sequencing. The targeted TRB sequencing depth was about 40,000-50,000 T-cell genomes per sample. Pooled TRB libraries were sequenced on an Illumina MiSeq with a v3 150-cycle kit. The authors' pipeline ran thus. Repertoire analysis was run in R within a reproducible Nextflow workflow that covered QC, data transformation and analysis. LymphoSeq2, an R package for AIRR-Seq data exploration, was used to implement custom analyses. Several samples that yielded fewer than 5000 total TRB sequences were excluded, so that under 200 HIV repertoires were analyzed. Among the roughly 190 retained HIV repertoires, 55 to 65 were collected before ART initiation and roughly 130 after ART initiation. Repertoires were downsampled to 5000 TRB nucleotide sequences, with summary statistics averaged over 100 downsampling iterations. TRB sequences were retained for analysis only if CDR3 regions of at least seven amino acids were present. Two measures captured diversity: a Shannon entropy-derived clonality score and the Gini coefficient. In the repertoire networks, any two of the top 5000 CDR3 amino acid sequences were connected whenever the two sequences differed by an edit distance of one. GLIPH2 predicted antigen specificity groups and MHC restriction for TRB CDR3 amino acid sequences. To flag known CMV, EBV, HIV or tissue antigen associations, CDR3 amino acid sequences were matched against VDJdb and McPAS-TCR. Pre-ART, post-ART and control groups were compared with Wilcoxon signed-rank tests and Holm-Bonferroni correction. Imported from immuneACCESS, the table was reduced by TCRdb to in-frame sequences with V and J called. These copies leave out some clones; in studies compared against another copy, an unresolved V gene accounts for under half, and the cause of the remainder is not known. D and trimming were read from the DNA, whereas the V and J calls and clone size are those reported in that table. The sample table contains some 22,000 clones; only one count was recorded for 70% to 90% of them. The ten top clones hold roughly 3.8% of the sample.

Inclusion was restricted to participants for whom at least one PBMC sample before ART initiation and at least two post-ART samples were available. All participants with HIV were treated in the United States of America. Before DNA extraction, cryopreserved samples of roughly 0.85-11 million PBMC were thawed and then washed. At the time of the earliest PBMC sample, participants with HIV were aged between about 23 and 54 years. Each participant contributed PBMC samples from 1-4 timepoints before ART initiation and 2-8 timepoints after ART initiation, with a median of 7 samples. For every participant, serial HIV viral load, CD4+ T-cell count, ART history and demographic data were obtained. Genomic DNA was extracted from unsorted PBMC with a Qiagen kit on a QIAcube, with processing performed in batches of 12 samples. With regard to this clone: Its antigen is not yet known. No base qualities exist here, and no much larger clone lies one base off it.

The germline V gene encodes CDR1 SGHTS and CDR2 YDEGEE. Deletion took 2 bases off V and 0 bases off J, with a span of 11 bases between the germline ends. There are 15 amino acids in the CDR3, from cysteine to phenylalanine inclusive. Only CDR3 DNA is held: 45 bases, read in frame from base 1. The rearranged chain carries TRBV5-8 and TRBJ1-2; the D gene lacks a confident call. This TCR derives from a man in his late teens or twenties with HIV. Sequencing used unsorted PBMCs, obtained roughly 4 years after starting antiretroviral therapy. The DNA reads TGTGCCAGCAGCTTTCAGCCTCGAGCTAACTATGGCTACACCTTC. The translation is CASSFQPRANYGYTF. With the portions outside the CDR3 filled from the reference TRBV5-8 and TRBJ1-2 genes, the complete variable region becomes EAGVTQSPTHLIKTRGQQATLRCSPISGHTSVYWYQQALGLGLQFLLWYDEGEERNRGNFPPRFSGRQFPNYSSELNVNALELEDSALYLCASSFQPRANYGYTFGSGTRLTVV.